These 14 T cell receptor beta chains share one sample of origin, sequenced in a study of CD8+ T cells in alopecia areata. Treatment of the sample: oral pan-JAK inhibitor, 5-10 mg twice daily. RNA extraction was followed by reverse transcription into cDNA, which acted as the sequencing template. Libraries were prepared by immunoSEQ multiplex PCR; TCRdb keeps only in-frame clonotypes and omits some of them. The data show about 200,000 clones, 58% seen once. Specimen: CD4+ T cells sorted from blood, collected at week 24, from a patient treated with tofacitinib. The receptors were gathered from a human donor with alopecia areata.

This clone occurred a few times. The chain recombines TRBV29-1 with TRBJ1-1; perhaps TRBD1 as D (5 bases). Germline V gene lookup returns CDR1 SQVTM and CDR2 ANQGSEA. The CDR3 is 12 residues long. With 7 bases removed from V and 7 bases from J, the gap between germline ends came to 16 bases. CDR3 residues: CSGQGDRGEAFF. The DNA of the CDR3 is TGCAGCGGACAAGGGGACCGCGGTGAAGCTTTCTTT.

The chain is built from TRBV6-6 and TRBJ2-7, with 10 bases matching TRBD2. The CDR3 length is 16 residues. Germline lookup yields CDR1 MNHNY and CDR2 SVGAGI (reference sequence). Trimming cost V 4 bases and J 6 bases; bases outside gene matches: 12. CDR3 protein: CASSSNPSGGAAEQYF. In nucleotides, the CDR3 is TGTGCCAGCAGTTCCAACCCAAGCGGGGGGGCTGCCGAGCAGTACTTC.

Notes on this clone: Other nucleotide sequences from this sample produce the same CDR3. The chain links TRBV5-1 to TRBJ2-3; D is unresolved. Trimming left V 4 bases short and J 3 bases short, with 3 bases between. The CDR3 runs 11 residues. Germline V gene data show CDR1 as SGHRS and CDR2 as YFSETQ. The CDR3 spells CASSRTDTQYF. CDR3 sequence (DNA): TGCGCCAGCAGCCGGACAGATACGCAGTATTTT.

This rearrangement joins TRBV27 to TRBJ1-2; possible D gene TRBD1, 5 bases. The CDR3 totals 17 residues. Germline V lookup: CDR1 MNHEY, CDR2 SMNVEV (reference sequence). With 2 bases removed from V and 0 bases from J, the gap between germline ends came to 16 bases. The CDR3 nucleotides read TGTGCCAGCAGTTTAAATTTTGGGCAGGGCGCTAACTATGGCTACACCTTC. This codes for CASSLNFGQGANYGYTF.

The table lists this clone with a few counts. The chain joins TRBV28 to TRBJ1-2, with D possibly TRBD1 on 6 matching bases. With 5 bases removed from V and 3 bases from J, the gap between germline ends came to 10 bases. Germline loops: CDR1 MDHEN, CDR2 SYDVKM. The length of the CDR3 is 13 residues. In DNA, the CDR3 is TGTGCCAGCAGTCAAGGACAGCACTATGGCTACACCTTC. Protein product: CASSQGQHYGYTF.

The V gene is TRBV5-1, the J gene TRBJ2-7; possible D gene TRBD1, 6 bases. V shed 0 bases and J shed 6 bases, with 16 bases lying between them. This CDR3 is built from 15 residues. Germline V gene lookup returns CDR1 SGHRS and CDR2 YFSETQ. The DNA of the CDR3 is TGCGCCAGCAGCTTGGGACCCTCTGACAGGTCCGAGCAGTACTTC. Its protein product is CASSLGPSDRSEQYF.

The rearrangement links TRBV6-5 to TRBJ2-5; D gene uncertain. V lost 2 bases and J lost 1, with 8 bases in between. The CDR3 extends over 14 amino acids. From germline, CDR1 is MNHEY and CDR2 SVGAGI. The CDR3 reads CASSYGPSQETQYF. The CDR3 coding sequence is TGTGCCAGCAGTTACGGGCCAAGCCAAGAGACCCAGTACTTC.

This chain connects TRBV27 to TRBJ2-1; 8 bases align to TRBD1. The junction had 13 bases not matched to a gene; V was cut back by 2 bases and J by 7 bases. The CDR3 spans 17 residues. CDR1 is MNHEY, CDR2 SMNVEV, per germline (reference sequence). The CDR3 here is CASSLNPANRGRNEQFF. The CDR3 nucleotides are TGTGCCAGCAGTTTAAACCCTGCAAACAGGGGGAGGAATGAGCAGTTCTTC.

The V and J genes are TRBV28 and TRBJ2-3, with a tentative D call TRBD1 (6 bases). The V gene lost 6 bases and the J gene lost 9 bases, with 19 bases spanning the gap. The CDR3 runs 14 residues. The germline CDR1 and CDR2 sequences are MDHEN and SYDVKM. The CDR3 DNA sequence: TGTGCCAGCAGCAGTTGGGGGCACATCGAAACGCAGTATTTT. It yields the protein CASSSWGHIETQYF.

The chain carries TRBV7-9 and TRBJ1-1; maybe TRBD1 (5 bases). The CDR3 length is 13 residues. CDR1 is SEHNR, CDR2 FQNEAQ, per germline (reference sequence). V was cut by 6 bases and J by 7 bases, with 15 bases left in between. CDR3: CASSPSRGYEAFF. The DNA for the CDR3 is TGTGCCAGCAGTCCTTCTCGGGGGTATGAAGCTTTCTTT.

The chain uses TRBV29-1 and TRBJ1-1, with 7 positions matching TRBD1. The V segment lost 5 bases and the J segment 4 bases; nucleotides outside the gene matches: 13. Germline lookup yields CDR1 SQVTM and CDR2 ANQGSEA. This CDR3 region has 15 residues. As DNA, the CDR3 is TGCAGCGTTCCCAGGGGGACCTTCAGCGGCACTGAAGCTTTCTTT. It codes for CSVPRGTFSGTEAFF.

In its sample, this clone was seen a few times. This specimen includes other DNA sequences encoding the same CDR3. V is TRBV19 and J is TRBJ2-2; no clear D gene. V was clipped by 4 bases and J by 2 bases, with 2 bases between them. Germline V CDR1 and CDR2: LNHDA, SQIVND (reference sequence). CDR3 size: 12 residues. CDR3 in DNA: TGTGCCAGTAGTACTAACACCGGGGAGCTGTTTTTT. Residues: CASSTNTGELFF. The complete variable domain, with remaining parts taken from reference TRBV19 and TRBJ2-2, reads DGGITQSPKYLFRKEGQNVTLSCEQNLNHDAMYWYRQDPGQGLRLIYYSQIVNDFQKGDIAEGYSVSREKKESFPLTVTSAQKNPTAFYLCASSTNTGELFFGEGSRLTVL.

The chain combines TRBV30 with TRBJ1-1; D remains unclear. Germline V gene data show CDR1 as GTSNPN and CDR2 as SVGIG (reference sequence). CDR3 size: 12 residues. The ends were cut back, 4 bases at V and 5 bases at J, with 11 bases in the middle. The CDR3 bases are TGTGCCTGGACCTTGAGAGGGACTGAAGCTTTCTTT. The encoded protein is CAWTLRGTEAFF.

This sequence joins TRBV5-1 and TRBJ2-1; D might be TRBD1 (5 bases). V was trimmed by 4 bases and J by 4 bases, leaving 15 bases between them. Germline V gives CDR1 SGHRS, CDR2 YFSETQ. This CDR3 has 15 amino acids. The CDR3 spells CASSPTVEGYNEQFF. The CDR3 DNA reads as TGCGCCAGCAGCCCGACAGTCGAAGGGTACAATGAGCAGTTCTTC. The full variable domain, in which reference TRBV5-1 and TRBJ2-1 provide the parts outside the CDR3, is KAGVTQTPRYLIKTRGQQVTLSCSPISGHRSVSWYQQTPGQGLQFLFEYFSETQRNKGNFPGRFSGRQFSNSRSEMNVSTLELGDSALYLCASSPTVEGYNEQFFGPGTRLTVL.